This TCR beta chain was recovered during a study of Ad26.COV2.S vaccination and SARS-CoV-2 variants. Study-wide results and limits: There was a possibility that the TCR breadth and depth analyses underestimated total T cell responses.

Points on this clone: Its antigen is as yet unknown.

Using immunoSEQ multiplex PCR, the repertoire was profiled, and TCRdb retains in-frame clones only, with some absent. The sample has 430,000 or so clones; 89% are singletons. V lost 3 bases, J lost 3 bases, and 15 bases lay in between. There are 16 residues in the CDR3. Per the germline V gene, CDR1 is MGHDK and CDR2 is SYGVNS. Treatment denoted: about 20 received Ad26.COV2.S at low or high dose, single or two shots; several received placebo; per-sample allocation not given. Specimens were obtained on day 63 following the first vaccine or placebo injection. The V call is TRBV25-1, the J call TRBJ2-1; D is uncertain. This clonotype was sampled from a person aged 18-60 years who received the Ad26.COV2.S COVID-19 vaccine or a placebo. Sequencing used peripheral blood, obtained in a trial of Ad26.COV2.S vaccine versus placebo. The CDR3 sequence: CASSDSDFLVYNEQFF. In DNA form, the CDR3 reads TGTGCCAGCAGTGATAGTGATTTTCTGGTCTACAATGAGCAGTTCTTC. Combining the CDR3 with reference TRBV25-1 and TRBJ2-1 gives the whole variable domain EADIYQTPRYLVIGTGKKITLECSQTMGHDKMYWYQQDPGMELHLIHYSYGVNSTEKGDLSSESTVSRIRTEHFPLTLESARPSHTSQYLCASSDSDFLVYNEQFFGPGTRLTVL.